The TCR beta chain under discussion was sequenced for a study of identical twins. Study results and caveats: Within beta out-of-frame sequences, the excess sharing observed between twins was weaker.

This clonotype was found many times. As yet, its antigen is unknown. TCRdb re-derived calls from the 5' RACE reads in MiXCR, one entry per CDR3 protein. The sample includes about 280,000 distinct CDR3 sequences, under 9% of them seen just once. The CDR3 has 15 residues. Germline trimming cut 5 bases from V and 7 bases from J; bases unmatched to any gene: 11. Germline assignment: CDR1 DFQATT and CDR2 SNEGSKA (reference sequence). The same specimen was also included in a second study, on yellow fever vaccine responses in identical twins.

This sequence originates from a woman aged 18 to 35 in good health. Sequenced sample: memory (CD45RO+) T cells sorted from blood. The chain carries TRBV20-1 and TRBJ2-1, with 10 positions matching TRBD2. CDR3 coding DNA: TGCAGTGCTCCCAGGGGACTAGCGTCGGGAAATGAGCAGTTCTTC. Its translation is CSAPRGLASGNEQFF.